This T cell receptor (beta chain) was obtained from a study of blood T cells in healthy people across ages. V gave up 2 bases and J gave up 11 bases, with 21 bases separating them. The CDR3 contains 15 residues. Germline assignment: CDR1 WNHNN and CDR2 SYGVQD (reference sequence). The second PCR ran roughly 6 to 11 cycles with a sample-barcoded 5' primer and J-beta primers. A single record per CDR3 protein comes from TCRdb applying MiXCR to the 5' RACE reads. The data contain hundreds of thousands of distinct CDR3 sequences, around 43% of them singletons. Comments on this clonotype: A much larger clone lies a single base off, so this may be a read error.

The V and J genes are TRBV10-1 and TRBJ2-5, with D possibly TRBD2 on 6 matching bases. Sequenced material: blood. The TCR comes from a man older than 75 in good health. The CDR3 reads CASSEARGGIDEQYF. For the CDR3, the DNA is TGCGCCAGCAGTGAGGCCCGGGGCGGGATTGATGAACAGTACTTC.